This TCR beta chain derives from a study of response to subunit inactivated influenza vaccine. Whole-study results and caveats: After each seasonal influenza vaccination, few new T cells are recruited, the authors suggested.

TCRdb reanalysed the RT-PCR reads using MiXCR and keeps one entry per CDR3 protein. This sample has around 850,000 distinct CDR3 sequences, with under 20% found just once. CDR1 is GTSNPN, CDR2 SVGIG, per germline (reference sequence). Trimming left V 2 bases short and J 3 bases short, with 8 bases between. The CDR3 runs to 13 residues. With regard to this clonotype: Its target is not known.

The sequences come from PBMCs from blood, collected around 5 days after vaccination. J is TRBJ1-5 and V is TRBV30, with a possible D match to TRBD1 (5 bases). This clonotype was sampled from a man in his forties or fifties who received an inactivated influenza vaccine. The CDR3 DNA sequence: TGTGCCTGGAGTTGGGGGTACAATCAGCCCCAGCATTTT. It translates to CAWSWGYNQPQHF.